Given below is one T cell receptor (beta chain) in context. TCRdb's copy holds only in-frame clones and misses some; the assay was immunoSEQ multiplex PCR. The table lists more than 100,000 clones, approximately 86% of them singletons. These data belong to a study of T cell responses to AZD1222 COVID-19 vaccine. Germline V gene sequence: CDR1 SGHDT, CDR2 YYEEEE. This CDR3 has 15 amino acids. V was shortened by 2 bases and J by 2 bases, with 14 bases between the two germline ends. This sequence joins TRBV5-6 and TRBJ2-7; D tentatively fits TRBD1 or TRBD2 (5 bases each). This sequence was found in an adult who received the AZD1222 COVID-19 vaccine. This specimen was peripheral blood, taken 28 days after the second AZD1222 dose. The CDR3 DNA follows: TGTGCCAGCAGCTTAACGGGACGATCTCCCTACGAGCAGTACTTC. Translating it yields CASSLTGRSPYEQYF.